This TCR beta chain was retrieved from a study of T-cell memory formation after mild COVID-19. In the study overall: In these data, TCR clusters were largely donor specific.

General study findings and limits: Clones shrinking between day 15 and 85 showed a balanced CD4/CD8 split, and those that grew later tilted toward CD4+.

CDR3 length equals 17 residues. Per germline, CDR1 SGHDT and CDR2 YYEEEE. Trimming removed 3 bases at V and 1 base at J, with 18 bases between. To note about this clonotype: Its matching antigen is unknown.

TCR alpha and TCR beta cDNA libraries carrying sample barcodes and UMIs came from 5'RACE with constant-segment primers. TCRdb re-analysed the 5' RACE reads in MiXCR, keeping a single row per CDR3 protein. The table records over 500,000 distinct CDR3 sequences, approximately 15% of them present only once. This rearrangement joins TRBV5-6 to TRBJ2-3; possibly TRBD1 for D (6 bases). This TCR derives from an adult woman who had mild COVID-19 (a few samples of this study predate the infection). Cell type and time point are not known. The sequencing input was PBMCs or a T cell subset sorted from them (not recorded which). This CDR3 reads CASSYRLGGGRTDTQYF. CDR3 bases: TGTGCCAGCAGCTATAGGCTAGGGGGTGGCCGCACAGATACGCAGTATTTT.